Below, 10 T cell receptor beta chains from the same sample are listed, as sequenced in a study of Ad26.COV2.S vaccination and SARS-CoV-2 variants. Here immunoSEQ multiplex PCR was the method, and the copy in TCRdb shows in-frame clones only, minus some. This sample has around 300,000 clones, with around 88% found just once. Treatment described: some 20 received Ad26.COV2.S at low or high dose, single or two shots; roughly five received placebo; per-sample allocation not given. Day 63 following the first vaccine or placebo injection was when the samples were taken. Here the sequenced sample was peripheral blood, taken in a trial of Ad26.COV2.S vaccine versus placebo. The source of these receptors is a person between 18 and 65 years old who received the Ad26.COV2.S COVID-19 vaccine or a placebo.

V gene TRBV10-3 combines with J gene TRBJ2-1; D perhaps matches TRBD2 (5 bases). Germline V CDR1 and CDR2: ENHRY, SYGVKD. CDR3 size: 13 residues. The germline V and J ends were trimmed by 0 bases and 5 bases, with 5 bases remaining between them. In DNA form, the CDR3 reads TGTGCCATCAGTGAGTCGGAGGACAATGAGCAGTTCTTC. Amino acid sequence: CAISESEDNEQFF.

The J gene is TRBJ2-4, the V gene TRBV3-1 (or the pseudogene TRBV3-2); D possibly corresponds to TRBD1 (7 bases). Trimming left V 2 bases short and J 7 bases short, with 9 bases between. CDR3 length equals 13 residues. Germline V CDR1 and CDR2: LGHDT, YNNKEL (reference sequence). The DNA for the CDR3 is TGTGCCAGCAGCCAACAGGGGGGCAACATTCAGTACTTC. Protein sequence: CASSQQGGNIQYF.

This chain joins TRBV19 and TRBJ2-7, with unresolved D. The CDR3 has 12 residues. Germline V gene lookup returns CDR1 LNHDA and CDR2 SQIVND (reference sequence). V dropped 5 bases and J dropped 4 bases, with 9 bases sitting between them. CDR3 DNA: TGTGCCAGTAGTGGCAGTGGGTACGAGCAGTACTTC. It is translated as CASSGSGYEQYF.

The rearrangement joins TRBV7-9 to TRBJ1-2; D unresolved. Germline CDR1 SEHNR, CDR2 FQNEAQ (reference sequence). The CDR3 consists of 16 residues. Trimming removed 5 bases at V and 2 bases at J, with 18 bases between. The CDR3 reads CASSLWAERPNYGYTF. Written as DNA, the CDR3 is TGTGCCAGCAGCCTATGGGCAGAGCGGCCGAACTATGGCTACACCTTC.

This clone was counted between two and nine times. The chain joins TRBV4-2 to TRBJ1-2; D gene uncertain. Germline V gene lookup returns CDR1 LGHNA and CDR2 YNFKEQ. The CDR3 totals 13 residues. Trimming stripped 0 bases from V and 8 bases from J, with 10 bases between. CDR3 protein: CASSQDGARGYTF. The CDR3 region has the DNA TGTGCCAGCAGCCAAGATGGCGCAAGGGGCTACACCTTC.

The gene calls are TRBV15 and TRBJ1-5; 7 positions match TRBD1. The CDR3 is 16 residues long. Unmatched junction bases numbered 7, after V lost 5 bases and J lost 0 bases. Germline V lookup: CDR1 LNHNV, CDR2 YYDKDF (reference sequence). The CDR3 is CATSPRDSSSNQPQHF. The DNA of the CDR3 is TGTGCCACCAGCCCCCGGGACAGCTCTAGCAATCAGCCCCAGCATTTT.

This sequence joins TRBV5-1 and TRBJ1-4, with D tentatively TRBD1 (6 bases). The CDR3 extends over 15 amino acids. Per germline, CDR1 SGHRS and CDR2 YFSETQ. The V end lost 4 bases, the J end lost 5 bases, and 15 bases lay between the germline ends. The CDR3 sequence: CASSKQGNENEKLFF. The CDR3 DNA follows: TGCGCCAGCAGCAAGCAGGGGAACGAAAATGAAAAACTGTTTTTT. Supplemented by reference TRBV5-1 and TRBJ1-4, the full variable domain reads KAGVTQTPRYLIKTRGQQVTLSCSPISGHRSVSWYQQTPGQGLQFLFEYFSETQRNKGNFPGRFSGRQFSNSRSEMNVSTLELGDSALYLCASSKQGNENEKLFFGSGTQLSVL.

The sample holds a few counts of this clone. This sample includes further DNA sequences coding for the same CDR3. The gene calls are TRBV28 and TRBJ1-2, with 7 bases lining up with TRBD1. Germline values: CDR1 MDHEN, CDR2 SYDVKM. CDR3 size: 13 residues. V lost 3 bases, J lost 3 bases, and 1 base stayed unmatched. CDR3 region: CASSFGQDYGYTF. Here the CDR3 DNA reads TGTGCCAGCAGTTTCGGACAGGACTATGGCTACACCTTC.

This clone was found a few times. This sequence joins TRBV5-1 and TRBJ2-1, with D maybe TRBD2 (6 bases). CDR1 is SGHRS, CDR2 YFSETQ, per germline. Trimming shortened V by 2 bases and J by 5 bases, and 11 bases separated the two germline ends. This CDR3 has 14 amino acids. The CDR3 DNA is TGCGCCAGCAGCTTAAGACTAGGGCACAATGAGCAGTTCTTC. It specifies CASSLRLGHNEQFF.

The chain combines TRBV13 with TRBJ2-2; D not certain. The germline CDR1 and CDR2 sequences are PRHDT and FYEKMQ (reference sequence). This CDR3 region has 14 residues. V lost 5 bases and J lost 4, with 11 bases in between. The CDR3, as DNA: TGTGCCAGCAGCGTGGCGCCGGGCACCGGGGAGCTGTTTTTT. Its protein is CASSVAPGTGELFF.